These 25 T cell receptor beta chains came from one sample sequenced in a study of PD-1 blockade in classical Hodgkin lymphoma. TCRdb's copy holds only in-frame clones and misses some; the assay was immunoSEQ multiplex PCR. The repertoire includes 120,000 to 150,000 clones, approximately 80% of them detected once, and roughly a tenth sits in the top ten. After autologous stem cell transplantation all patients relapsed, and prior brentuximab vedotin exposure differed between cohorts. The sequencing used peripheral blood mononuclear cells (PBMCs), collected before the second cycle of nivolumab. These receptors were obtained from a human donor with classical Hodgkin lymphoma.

The CDR3, as DNA: TGTGCCAGCAGCTTAGGGCTGACCCTCTCCTACAATGAGCAGTTCTTC. It encodes CASSLGLTLSYNEQFF. The chain is built from TRBV11-2 and TRBJ2-1; D unclear. In germline, CDR1 is SGHAT, CDR2 FQNNGV. CDR3 length: 16 residues. V was pared by 1 base and J by 0 bases, with 10 bases between. Supplemented by reference TRBV11-2 and TRBJ2-1, the full variable domain reads EAGVAQSPRYKIIEKRQSVAFWCNPISGHATLYWYQQILGQGPKLLIQFQNNGVVDDSQLPKDRFSAERLKGVDSTLKIQPAKLEDSAVYLCASSLGLTLSYNEQFFGPGTRLTVL.

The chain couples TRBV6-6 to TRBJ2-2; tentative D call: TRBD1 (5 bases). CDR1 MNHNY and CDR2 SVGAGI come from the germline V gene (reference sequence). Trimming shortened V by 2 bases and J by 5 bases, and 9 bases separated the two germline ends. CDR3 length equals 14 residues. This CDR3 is CASSYGPGTGELFF. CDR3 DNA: TGTGCCAGCAGTTACGGGCCAGGGACCGGGGAGCTGTTTTTT.

This CDR3 reads CASSAQPQGRQFF. Written as DNA, the CDR3 is TGTGCCAGCAGCGCCCAACCACAGGGTAGGCAGTTCTTC. V gene TRBV11-2 combines with J gene TRBJ2-1; D perhaps matches TRBD1 (6 bases). This CDR3 region has 13 residues. Germline lookup yields CDR1 SGHAT and CDR2 FQNNGV. The V end lost 5 bases, the J end lost 12 bases, and 17 bases lay between the germline ends.

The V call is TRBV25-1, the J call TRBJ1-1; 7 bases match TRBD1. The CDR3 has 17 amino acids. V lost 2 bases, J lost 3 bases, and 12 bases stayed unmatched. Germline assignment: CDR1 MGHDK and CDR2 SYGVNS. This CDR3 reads CASSELGLDRSDTEAFF. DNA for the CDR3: TGTGCCAGCAGTGAACTCGGATTGGACAGGTCGGACACTGAAGCTTTCTTT.

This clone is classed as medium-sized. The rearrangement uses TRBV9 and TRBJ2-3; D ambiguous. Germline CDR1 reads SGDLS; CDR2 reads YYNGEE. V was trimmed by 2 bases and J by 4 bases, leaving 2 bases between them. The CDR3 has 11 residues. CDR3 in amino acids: CASSVADTQYF. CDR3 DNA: TGTGCCAGCAGCGTTGCAGATACGCAGTATTTT. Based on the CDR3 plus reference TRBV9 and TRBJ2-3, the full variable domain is DSGVTQTPKHLITATGQRVTLRCSPRSGDLSVYWYQQSLDQGLQFLIQYYNGEERAKGNILERFSAQQFPDLHSELNLSSLELGDSALYFCASSVADTQYFGPGTRLTVL.

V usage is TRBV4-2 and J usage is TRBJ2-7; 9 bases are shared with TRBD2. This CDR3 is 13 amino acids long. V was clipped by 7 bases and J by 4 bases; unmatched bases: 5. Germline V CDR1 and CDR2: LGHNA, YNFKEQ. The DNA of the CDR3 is TGTGCCAGCAAGGCTAGCGGGGAATACGAGCAGTACTTC. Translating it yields CASKASGEYEQYF.

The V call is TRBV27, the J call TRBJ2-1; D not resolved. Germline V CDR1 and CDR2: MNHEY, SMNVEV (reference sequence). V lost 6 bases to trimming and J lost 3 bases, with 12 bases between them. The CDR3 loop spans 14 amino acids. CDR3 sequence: CASSPRRGYNEQFF. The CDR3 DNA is TGTGCCAGCAGCCCCCGACGAGGCTACAATGAGCAGTTCTTC.

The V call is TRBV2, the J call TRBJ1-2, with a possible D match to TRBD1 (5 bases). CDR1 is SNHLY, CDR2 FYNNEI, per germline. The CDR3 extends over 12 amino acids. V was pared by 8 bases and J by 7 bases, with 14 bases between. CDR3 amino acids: CASGGLLGGYTF. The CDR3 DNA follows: TGTGCCAGCGGGGGACTTCTGGGTGGCTACACCTTC. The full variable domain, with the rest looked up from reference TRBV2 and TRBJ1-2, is EPEVTQTPSHQVTQMGQEVILRCVPISNHLYFYWYRQILGQKVEFLVSFYNNEISEKSEIFDDQFSVERPDGSNFTLKIRSTKLEDSAMYFCASGGLLGGYTFGSGTRLTVV.

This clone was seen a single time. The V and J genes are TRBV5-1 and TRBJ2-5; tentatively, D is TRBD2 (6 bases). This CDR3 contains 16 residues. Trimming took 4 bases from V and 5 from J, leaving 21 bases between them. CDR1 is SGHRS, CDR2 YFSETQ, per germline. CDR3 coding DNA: TGCGCCAGCAGCGGCACTAGCTCTTCTCGGGGGGAGACCCAGTACTTC. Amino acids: CASSGTSSSRGETQYF.

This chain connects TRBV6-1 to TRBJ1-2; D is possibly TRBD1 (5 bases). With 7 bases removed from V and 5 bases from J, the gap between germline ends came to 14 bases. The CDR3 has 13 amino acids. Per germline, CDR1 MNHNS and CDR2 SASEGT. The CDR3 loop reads CASKRDPKYGYTF. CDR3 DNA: TGTGCCAGCAAAAGGGACCCCAAGTATGGCTACACCTTC.

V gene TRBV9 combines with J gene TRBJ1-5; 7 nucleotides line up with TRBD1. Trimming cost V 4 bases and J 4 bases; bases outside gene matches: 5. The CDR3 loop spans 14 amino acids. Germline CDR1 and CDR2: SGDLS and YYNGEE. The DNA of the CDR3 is TGTGCCAGCAGCCCAGGGACAGTTAATCAGCCCCAGCATTTT. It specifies CASSPGTVNQPQHF.

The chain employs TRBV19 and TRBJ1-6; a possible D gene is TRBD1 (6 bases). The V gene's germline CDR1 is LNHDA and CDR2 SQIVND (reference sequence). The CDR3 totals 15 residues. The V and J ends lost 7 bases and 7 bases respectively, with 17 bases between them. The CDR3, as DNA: TGTGCCAGTAACCTCCCCGGGACACTCAATTCACCCCTCCACTTT. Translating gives CASNLPGTLNSPLHF.

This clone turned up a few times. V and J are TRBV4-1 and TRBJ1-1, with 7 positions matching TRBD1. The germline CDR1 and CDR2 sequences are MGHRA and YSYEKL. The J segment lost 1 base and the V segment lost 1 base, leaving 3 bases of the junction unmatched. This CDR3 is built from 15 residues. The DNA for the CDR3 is TGCGCCAGCAGCCAAGGGGACAGTCAGAACACTGAAGCTTTCTTT. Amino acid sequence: CASSQGDSQNTEAFF.

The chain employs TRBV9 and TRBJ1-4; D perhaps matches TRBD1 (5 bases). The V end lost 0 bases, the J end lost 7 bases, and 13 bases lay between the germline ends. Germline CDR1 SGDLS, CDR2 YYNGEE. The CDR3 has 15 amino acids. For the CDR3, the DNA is TGTGCCAGCAGCGTAGGAGGGGCCGGCAGTGAAAAACTGTTTTTT. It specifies CASSVGGAGSEKLFF.

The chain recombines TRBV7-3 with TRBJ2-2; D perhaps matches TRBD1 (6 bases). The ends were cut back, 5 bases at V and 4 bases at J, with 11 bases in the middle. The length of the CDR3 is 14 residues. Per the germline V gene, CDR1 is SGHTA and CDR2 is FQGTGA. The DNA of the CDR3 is TGTGCCAGCAGCGAAGGACAGCCCACCGGGGAGCTGTTTTTT. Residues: CASSEGQPTGELFF.

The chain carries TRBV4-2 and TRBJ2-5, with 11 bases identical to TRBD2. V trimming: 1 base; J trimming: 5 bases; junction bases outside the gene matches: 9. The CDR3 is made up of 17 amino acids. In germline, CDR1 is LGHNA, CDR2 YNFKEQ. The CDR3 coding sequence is TGTGCCAGCAGCCAAGTTAGTAGCGGGGGGGGTCTGGAGACCCAGTACTTC. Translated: CASSQVSSGGGLETQYF.

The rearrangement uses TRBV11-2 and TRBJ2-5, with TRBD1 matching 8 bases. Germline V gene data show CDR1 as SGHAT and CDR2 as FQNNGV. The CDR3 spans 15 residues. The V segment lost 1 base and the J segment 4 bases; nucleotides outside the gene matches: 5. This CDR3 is CASSLGPGGPETQYF. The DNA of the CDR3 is TGTGCCAGCAGCTTAGGGCCAGGGGGCCCAGAGACCCAGTACTTC.

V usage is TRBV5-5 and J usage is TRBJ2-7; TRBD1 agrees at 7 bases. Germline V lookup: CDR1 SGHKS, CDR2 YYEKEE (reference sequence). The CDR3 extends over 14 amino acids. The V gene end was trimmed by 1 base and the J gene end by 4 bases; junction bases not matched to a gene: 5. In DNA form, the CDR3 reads TGTGCCAGCAGCTTGAAGGGGGCGACTTACGAGCAGTACTTC. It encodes CASSLKGATYEQYF.

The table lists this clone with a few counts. The CDR3 here is CASSFGTSSSYEQYF. The DNA for the CDR3 is TGTGCCAGCAGCTTCGGGACCTCTAGCTCCTACGAGCAGTACTTC. The chain is built from TRBV7-2 and TRBJ2-7; D possibly matches TRBD1 or TRBD2 (5 bases each). The CDR3 loop spans 15 amino acids. V was trimmed by 3 bases and J by 0 bases, leaving 12 bases between them. From germline, CDR1 is SGHTA and CDR2 FQGNSA.

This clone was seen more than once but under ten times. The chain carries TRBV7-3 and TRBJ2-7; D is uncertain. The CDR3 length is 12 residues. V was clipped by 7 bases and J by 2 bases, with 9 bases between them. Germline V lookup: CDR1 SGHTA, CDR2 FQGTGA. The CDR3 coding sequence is TGTGCCAGCATCGTTGAGGCCTACGAGCAGTACTTC. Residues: CASIVEAYEQYF. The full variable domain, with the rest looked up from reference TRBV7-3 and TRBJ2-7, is GAGVSQTPSNKVTEKGKYVELRCDPISGHTALYWYRQSLGQGPEFLIYFQGTGAADDSGLPNDRFFAVRPEGSVSTLKIQRTERGDSAVYLCASIVEAYEQYFGPGTRLTVT.

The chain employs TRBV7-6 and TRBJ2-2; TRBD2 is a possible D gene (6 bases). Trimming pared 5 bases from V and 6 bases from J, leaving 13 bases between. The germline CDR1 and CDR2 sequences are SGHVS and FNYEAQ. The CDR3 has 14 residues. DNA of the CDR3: TGTGCCAGCAGCCCTAGCTGGGGGGCCGGGGAGCTGTTTTTT. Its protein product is CASSPSWGAGELFF.

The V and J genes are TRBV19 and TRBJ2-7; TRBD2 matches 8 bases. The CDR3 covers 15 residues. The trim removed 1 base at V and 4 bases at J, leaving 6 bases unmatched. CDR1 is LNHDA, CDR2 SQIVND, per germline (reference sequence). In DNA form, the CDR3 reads TGTGCCAGTAGTATAGCCTCAGCGGGAGTATACGAGCAGTACTTC. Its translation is CASSIASAGVYEQYF.

The DNA for the CDR3 is TGTGCCACCGGCGGGAATTCGAATACGCAGTATTTT. It is translated as CATGGNSNTQYF. The rearrangement joins TRBV6-6 to TRBJ2-3; maybe TRBD2 (6 bases). The length of the CDR3 is 12 residues. CDR1 is MNHNY, CDR2 SVGAGI, per germline (reference sequence). The V and J ends lost 10 bases and 7 bases respectively, with 15 bases between them.

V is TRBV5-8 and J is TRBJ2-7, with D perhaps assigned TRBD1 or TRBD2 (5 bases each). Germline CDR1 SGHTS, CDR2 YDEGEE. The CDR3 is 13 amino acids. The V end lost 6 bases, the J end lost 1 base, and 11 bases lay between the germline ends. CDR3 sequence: CASTRWGSYEQYF. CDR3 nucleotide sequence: TGTGCCAGCACCCGGTGGGGGTCCTACGAGCAGTACTTC.

The CDR3 coding sequence is TGTGCCCGGACCCTGGGACTAGCAGACACCGGGGAGCTGTTTTTT. Protein: CARTLGLADTGELFF. V gene TRBV30 combines with J gene TRBJ2-2; the match to TRBD2 covers 9 bases. The length of the CDR3 is 15 residues. Trimming at V came to 8 bases and at J to 3 bases, leaving 10 bases not matched to a gene. CDR1 GTSNPN and CDR2 SVGIG come from the germline V gene (reference sequence).